The sample holds many counts of the clone carrying this TCR beta chain. What it binds is unknown. For TCRbeta, the library was prepared with unique molecular identifiers. In TCRdb, the PCR reads were re-called with MiXCR into one record per CDR3 protein. The sample contains over 150,000 distinct CDR3 sequences, 5.5% to 7% of which appear only once. This specimen comes from a study of T-cell reconstitution after alpha-beta-depleted transplantation in children. Study-level findings and limits: T cells produced anew were the main source of T-cell counts and diversity one year after transplant. Day-60 TCRbeta diversity that was high in some patients was derived from surviving recipient T cells and thymic progenitors.

V trimming: 2 bases; J trimming: 4 bases; junction bases outside the gene matches: 1. The germline V gene has CDR1 SQVTM and CDR2 ANQGSEA. CDR3 length equals 12 residues. The chain combines TRBV29-1 with TRBJ1-2, with 7 bases lining up with TRBD1. The sample in question was PBMCs, obtained before TCRalphabeta/CD19-depleted stem cell transplant. The receptor was derived from a boy aged 2 to 10 with acute lymphoblastic leukemia, due to receive a stem cell transplant. The CDR3 here is CSVEWTGYGYTF. The DNA of the CDR3 is TGCAGCGTTGAATGGACAGGCTATGGCTACACCTTC.